The next 4 T cell receptor beta chains were all read from a single sample in a study of CD8+CD57+ T cells in acquired aplastic anemia. Genomic DNA constituted the template upon which TCR beta VDJ and CDR3 profiling was performed. Each CDR3 protein is one row after TCRdb ran MiXCR on the reads. The data show about 190,000 distinct CDR3 sequences, with less than 70% seen just once and roughly 15% held by the top ten. Sequenced: sorted CD4+, CD8+, or CD8+CD57+ T cells (not recorded which) from PBMCs. The receptors were sampled from a human donor in good health, serving as a control.

This rearrangement joins TRBV20-1 to TRBJ1-6; D call uncertain. Trimming left V 5 bases short and J 13 bases short, with 18 bases between. Per the germline V gene, CDR1 is DFQATT and CDR2 is SNEGSKA (reference sequence). This CDR3 has 13 residues. The CDR3 coding sequence is TGCAGTGCTGTCGACACGGACCTTGGGCCCCTCCACTTT. Translating gives CSAVDTDLGPLHF.

This clonotype has ten or more counts. The chain recombines TRBV7-9 with TRBJ1-1; tentatively, D is TRBD1 (5 bases). Germline V gives CDR1 SEHNR, CDR2 FQNEAQ (reference sequence). Trimming pared 4 bases from V and 7 bases from J, leaving 7 bases between. CDR3 length: 11 amino acids. The CDR3 DNA is TGTGCCAGCAGCTCCCAGGGTGAAGCTTTCTTT. Translated, it gives CASSSQGEAFF.

The V call is TRBV20-1, the J call TRBJ1-1; perhaps TRBD1 as D (5 bases). This CDR3 is 15 amino acids long. V was trimmed by 0 bases and J by 1 base, leaving 12 bases between them. The germline V gene encodes CDR1 DFQATT and CDR2 SNEGSKA (reference sequence). CDR3: CSARDRATGNTEAFF. The CDR3 DNA reads TGCAGTGCTAGAGACAGGGCGACGGGGAACACTGAAGCTTTCTTT.

This clonotype has just a few counts. The chain employs TRBV12-3 or TRBV12-4 and TRBJ2-7; D not certain. Deletions cut 5 bases from V and 2 bases from J, with 7 bases between. This CDR3 spans 12 amino acids. The CDR3 region has the DNA TGTGCCAGCAGTCGGCAGACCTACGAGCAGTACTTC. Translating it yields CASSRQTYEQYF.